A selection of T cell receptor beta chains follows, all from one sample in a study of cytomegalovirus exposure and HLA in healthy donors. TCRdb's copy holds only in-frame clones and misses some; the assay was immunoSEQ multiplex PCR. The sample lists 90,000 to 100,000 clones, under 80% occurring once. Sequenced input: PBMCs. These receptors were obtained from a man aged 35 to 55 in good health and CMV-seropositive. Both conserved end residues are part of each CDR3. The D gene is left open where the match is weak. Not every row has a clone size; where given, it reads once, few, many or a size class.

V	size	J	D	length	DNA	CDR3
TRBV2	.	TRBJ2-7	TRBD2	14	TGTGCCAGCGGGGGGGGACTAGCGGAGTACGAGCAGTACTTC	CASGGGLAEYEQYF
TRBV12-1	.	TRBJ1-4	.	16	TGTGCCAGCAGCTTCCTTCGACCGCTGAGGATTGAAAAACTGTTTTTT	CASSFLRPLRIEKLFF
TRBV19	few	TRBJ1-6	.	16	TGTGCCAGTAGTATGTGGGCGTCAGGGGATAATTCACCCCTCCACTTT	CASSMWASGDNSPLHF
TRBV7-2	.	TRBJ2-7	TRBD2	16	TGTGCCAGCAGCTTAGTCGGTAGCGGGAGTCTTTACGAGCAGTACTTC	CASSLVGSGSLYEQYF
TRBV5-4	few	TRBJ2-1	TRBD2	18	TGTGCCAGCAGCTTGGGAAGGACTAGCGGGTCGAGGGACAATGAGCAGTTCTTC	CASSLGRTSGSRDNEQFF
TRBV27	.	TRBJ1-4	.	15	TGTGCCAGCAGTTTATCTGGTCGGACTAATGAAAAACTGTTTTTT	CASSLSGRTNEKLFF
TRBV5-1	.	TRBJ2-7	TRBD1	16	TGCGCCAGCAGCATAACCGGGACAGGGGCCGCCTACGAGCAGTACTTC	CASSITGTGAAYEQYF
TRBV27	.	TRBJ2-1	TRBD2	12	TGTGCCAGCAGTCGAGGGAGGGATGAGCAGTTCTTC	CASSRGRDEQFF
TRBV5-1	few	TRBJ2-3	TRBD2	14	TGCGCCAGTAGCCGGGGGGGGAGCACAGATACGCAGTATTTT	CASSRGGSTDTQYF
TRBV9	few	TRBJ2-5	TRBD1	16	TGTGCCAGCAGCGTAACTCAGGGGGCGCGGTGGGAGACCCAGTACTTC	CASSVTQGARWETQYF
TRBV19	.	TRBJ1-2	.	12	TGTGCCAGTAGTATTCAGGCCTATGGCTACACCTTC	CASSIQAYGYTF
TRBV10-3	.	TRBJ2-1	.	15	TGTGCCACCCAAGAGGAGGGAAGAACCTACAATGAGCAGTTCTTC	CATQEEGRTYNEQFF
TRBV11-2	once	TRBJ2-7	TRBD2	16	TGTGCCAGCAGCTTAGTGATTAGCGGGGGTAGCTACGAGCAGTACTTC	CASSLVISGGSYEQYF
TRBV2	.	TRBJ2-3	TRBD2	19	TGTGCCAGCAGCCCCGGGACTAGCGGGGGGGCCGTGGAGTTGAGTACGCAGTATTTT	CASSPGTSGGAVELSTQYF
TRBV6-5	few	TRBJ2-7	TRBD2	16	TGTGCCAGCAGTTCTCTAGCGGGAGGTAGGTCCTACGAGCAGTACTTC	CASSSLAGGRSYEQYF
TRBV19	.	TRBJ2-3	TRBD1	15	TGTGCCAGTAGTCTGGGACAGGGGGCATCAGATACGCAGTATTTT	CASSLGQGASDTQYF
TRBV11-3	.	TRBJ2-5	TRBD2	16	TGTGCCAGCAGCAACCGACTAGCGGGGTTCCAAGAGACCCAGTACTTC	CASSNRLAGFQETQYF
TRBV11-2	.	TRBJ2-3	TRBD2	15	TGTGCCAGCAGCCAAGTCTTACTAGCGGCAGATACGCAGTATTTT	CASSQVLLAADTQYF
TRBV10-3	once	TRBJ2-3	TRBD2	14	TGTGCCATCACCCCGGGGGGGGGCCCTGATACGCAGTATTTT	CAITPGGGPDTQYF
TRBV6-6	.	TRBJ2-1	TRBD2	15	TGTGCCAGCAGTTGGGGGGGACTAGAAGGCAATGAGCAGTTCTTC	CASSWGGLEGNEQFF
TRBV5-1	.	TRBJ2-2	.	15	TGCGCCAGCCTACCCGGGGGAACGAACACCGGGGAGCTGTTTTTT	CASLPGGTNTGELFF
TRBV9	.	TRBJ2-7	TRBD1	13	TGTGCCAGCAGCGTAGTTACAGGGGACGAGCAGTACTTC	CASSVVTGDEQYF
TRBV19	.	TRBJ2-5	.	13	TGTGCCAGTAGGCACCCTAATCAAGAGACCCAGTACTTC	CASRHPNQETQYF
TRBV6-6	once	TRBJ1-2	TRBD1	15	TGTGCCAGCAGTTACGGAGGGACAGGGACGGGTGGCTACACCTTC	CASSYGGTGTGGYTF
TRBV2	.	TRBJ2-1	.	12	TGTGCCAGCAGAGGACTGTCCGATGAGCAGTTCTTC	CASRGLSDEQFF
TRBV11-3	.	TRBJ2-1	TRBD2	15	TGTGCCAGCAGCTTATACTCTAGCGGCGGGAATGAGCAGTTCTTC	CASSLYSSGGNEQFF